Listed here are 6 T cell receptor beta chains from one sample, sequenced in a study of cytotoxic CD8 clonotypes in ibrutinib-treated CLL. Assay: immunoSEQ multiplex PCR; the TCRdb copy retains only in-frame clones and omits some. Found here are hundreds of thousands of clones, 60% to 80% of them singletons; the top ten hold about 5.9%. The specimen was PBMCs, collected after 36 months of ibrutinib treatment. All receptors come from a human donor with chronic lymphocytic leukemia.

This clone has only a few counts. CDR3 bases: TGCGCCAGCAGCCGGACCGAGAGAAAGGGGGAGACCCAGTACTTC. Protein product: CASSRTERKGETQYF. The rearrangement uses TRBV5-1 and TRBJ2-5; possibly TRBD1 for D (5 bases). This CDR3 spans 15 amino acids. Deletions cut 4 bases from V and 5 bases from J, with 18 bases between. Germline CDR1 reads SGHRS; CDR2 reads YFSETQ.

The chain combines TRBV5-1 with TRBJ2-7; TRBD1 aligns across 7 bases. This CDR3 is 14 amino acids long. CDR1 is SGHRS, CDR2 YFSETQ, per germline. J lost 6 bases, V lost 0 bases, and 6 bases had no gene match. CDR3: CASSLVPTGVEQYF. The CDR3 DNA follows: TGCGCCAGCAGCTTGGTACCCACAGGGGTCGAGCAGTACTTC.

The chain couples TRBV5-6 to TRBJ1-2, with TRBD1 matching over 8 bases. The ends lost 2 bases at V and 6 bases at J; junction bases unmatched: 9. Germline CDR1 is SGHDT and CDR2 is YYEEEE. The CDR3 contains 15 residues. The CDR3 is CASSFPFRGLDGYTF. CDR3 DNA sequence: TGTGCCAGCAGCTTTCCCTTCAGGGGGCTTGATGGCTACACCTTC.

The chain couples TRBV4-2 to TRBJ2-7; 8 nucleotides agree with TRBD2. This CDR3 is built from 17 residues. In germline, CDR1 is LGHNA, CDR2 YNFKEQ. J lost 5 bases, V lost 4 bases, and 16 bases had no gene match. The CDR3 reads CASSPNGGGLIPHEQYF. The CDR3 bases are TGTGCCAGCAGCCCCAATGGCGGGGGGTTAATCCCCCACGAGCAGTACTTC.

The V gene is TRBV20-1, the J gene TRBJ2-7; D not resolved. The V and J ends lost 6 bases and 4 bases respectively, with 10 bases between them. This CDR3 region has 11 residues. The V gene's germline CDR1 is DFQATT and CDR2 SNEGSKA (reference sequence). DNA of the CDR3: TGCAGTGCCCACAATGGGTACGAGCAGTACTTC. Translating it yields CSAHNGYEQYF.

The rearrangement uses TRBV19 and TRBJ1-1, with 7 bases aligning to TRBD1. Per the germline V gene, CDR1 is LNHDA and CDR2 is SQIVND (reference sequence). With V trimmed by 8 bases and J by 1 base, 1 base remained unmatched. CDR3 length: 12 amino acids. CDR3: CASSGGNTEAFF. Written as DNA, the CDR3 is TGTGCCAGTTCAGGGGGGAACACTGAAGCTTTCTTT.